A single sample gave rise to the 9 T cell receptor beta chains below, sequenced in a study of cytomegalovirus exposure and HLA in healthy donors. Repertoires were generated with immunoSEQ multiplex PCR, while TCRdb's copy carries only in-frame clones and drops some. The data show around 230,000 clones, around 88% seen once. The specimen was PBMCs. These receptor sequences come from a woman aged 25 to 39 in good health and CMV-seropositive.

V and J are TRBV19 and TRBJ2-7; D might be TRBD2 (6 bases). V was pared by 10 bases and J by 4 bases, with 17 bases between. The CDR3 extends over 13 amino acids. The germline CDR1 and CDR2 sequences are LNHDA and SQIVND (reference sequence). The CDR3 region is CATSRDSGYEQYF. The CDR3 DNA reads as TGTGCCACCAGCCGGGACTCCGGGTACGAGCAGTACTTC.

CDR3 in DNA: TGCGCCAGCGGGCGGGACAGGGCATGGAACGAGCAGTACTTC. The encoded protein is CASGRDRAWNEQYF. The V gene is TRBV23-1, the J gene TRBJ2-7; 9 bases fit TRBD1. TRBV23-1 is classed as an ORF, of uncertain function. This CDR3 spans 14 amino acids. V shed 8 bases, J shed 5 bases, and the junction held 10 bases outside the gene matches.

J is TRBJ1-1 and V is TRBV27, with 7 positions matching TRBD1. This CDR3 comprises 16 residues. V shed 0 bases and J 5 bases; nucleotides not matched to a gene: 9. Per germline, CDR1 MNHEY and CDR2 SMNVEV (reference sequence). CDR3 coding DNA: TGTGCCAGCAGTTTATCCCCCCGACAGGGTTGGACTGAAGCTTTCTTT. It yields the protein CASSLSPRQGWTEAFF.

This clone has only one observation. The CDR3 DNA follows: TGTGCCAGCAGCTTCCGGGACAGAAAAGAGACCCAGTACTTC. Its translation is CASSFRDRKETQYF. The chain carries TRBV11-3 and TRBJ2-5, with TRBD1 matching over 7 bases. CDR1 and CDR2 from the germline V gene are SGHNT and YENEEA. This CDR3 region has 14 residues. The J segment lost 3 bases and the V segment lost 3 bases, leaving 4 bases of the junction unmatched.

The chain is built from TRBV15 and TRBJ1-3; possible D gene TRBD1, 5 bases. Trimming cost V 5 bases and J 0 bases, with 17 bases left between them. The CDR3 loop spans 17 amino acids. In germline, CDR1 is LNHNV, CDR2 YYDKDF (reference sequence). In DNA form, the CDR3 reads TGTGCCACCAGCCGAATTCTCGGGGGGTACTCTGGAAACACCATATATTTT. Its protein product is CATSRILGGYSGNTIYF.

The chain couples TRBV15 to TRBJ1-2; D uncertain. The CDR3 length is 16 residues. V was shortened by 0 bases and J by 5 bases, with 16 bases between the two germline ends. The V gene's germline CDR1 is LNHNV and CDR2 YYDKDF (reference sequence). CDR3 sequence reads: CATSREGVEFYYGYTF. The CDR3 coding sequence is TGTGCCACCAGCAGAGAAGGAGTGGAGTTCTATTATGGCTACACCTTC.

This chain joins TRBV30 and TRBJ2-7, with 10 bases that match TRBD2. Trimming took 0 bases from V and 5 from J; bases not matched to a gene: 7. The CDR3 extends over 15 amino acids. Germline CDR1 reads GTSNPN; CDR2 reads SVGIG (reference sequence). The CDR3 loop reads CAWSVWLAGAHEQYF. In nucleotides, the CDR3 is TGTGCCTGGAGTGTTTGGCTAGCGGGAGCCCACGAGCAGTACTTC.

The chain joins TRBV5-4 to TRBJ1-1, with unresolved D. V was cut by 0 bases and J by 0 bases, with 6 bases left in between. The CDR3 spans 14 residues. The V gene's germline CDR1 is SGHNT and CDR2 YYREEE (reference sequence). The CDR3 sequence: CASSLDSMNTEAFF. The CDR3 DNA is TGTGCCAGCAGCTTGGACAGCATGAACACTGAAGCTTTCTTT.

The rearrangement links TRBV19 to TRBJ2-3; 9 bases map to TRBD2. The CDR3 is 18 amino acids. CDR1 and CDR2 from the germline V gene are LNHDA and SQIVND (reference sequence). Germline trimming cut 5 bases from V and 6 bases from J; bases unmatched to any gene: 18. Here the CDR3 DNA reads TGTGCCAGTAGTCAGCCCCGGGGAATAGCGGGAGTGTATGATACGCAGTATTTT. Its protein is CASSQPRGIAGVYDTQYF. Full variable domain (remainder filled in from reference TRBV19 and TRBJ2-3): DGGITQSPKYLFRKEGQNVTLSCEQNLNHDAMYWYRQDPGQGLRLIYYSQIVNDFQKGDIAEGYSVSREKKESFPLTVTSAQKNPTAFYLCASSQPRGIAGVYDTQYFGPGTRLTVL.